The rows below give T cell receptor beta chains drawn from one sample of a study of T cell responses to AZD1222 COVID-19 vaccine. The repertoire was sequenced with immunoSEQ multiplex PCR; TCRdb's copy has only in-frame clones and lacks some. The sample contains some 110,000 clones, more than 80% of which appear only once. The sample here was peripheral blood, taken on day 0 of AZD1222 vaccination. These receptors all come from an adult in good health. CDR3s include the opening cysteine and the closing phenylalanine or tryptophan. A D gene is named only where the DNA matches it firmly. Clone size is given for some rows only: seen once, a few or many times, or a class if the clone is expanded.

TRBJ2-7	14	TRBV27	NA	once	TGTGCCAGCAGGATTATACCAAGCTCCTACGAGCAGTACTTC	CASRIIPSSYEQYF
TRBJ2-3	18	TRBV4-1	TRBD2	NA	TGCGCCAGCAGCCAAGAAGGGGGGGGACTAGCTGCGTCAGATACGCAGTATTTT	CASSQEGGGLAASDTQYF
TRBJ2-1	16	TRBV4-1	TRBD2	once	TGCGCCAGCAGCCAAGGGCTAGCGGGCGGGGGAAATGAGCAGTTCTTC	CASSQGLAGGGNEQFF
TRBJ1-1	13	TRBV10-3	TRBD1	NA	TGTGCCATCAGTGAAACAGGGGGCACTGAAGCTTTCTTT	CAISETGGTEAFF
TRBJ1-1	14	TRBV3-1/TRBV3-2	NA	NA	TGTGCCAGCAGCCAATCTGGGGAGAACACTGAAGCTTTCTTT	CASSQSGENTEAFF
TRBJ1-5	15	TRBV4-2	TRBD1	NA	TGTGCCAGCAGCCAAACGGGACAGGGACGGCAGCCCCAGCATTTT	CASSQTGQGRQPQHF
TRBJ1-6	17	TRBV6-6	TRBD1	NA	TGTGCCAGCAGCCGACAGGGGTTGAGCTCCTATAATTCACCCCTCCACTTT	CASSRQGLSSYNSPLHF
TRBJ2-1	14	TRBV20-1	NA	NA	TGCAGTGCTAGTCTCCGGAGCTCCTACAATGAGCAGTTCTTC	CSASLRSSYNEQFF
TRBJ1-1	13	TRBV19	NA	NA	TGTGCCAGTAGTTTTGTAGGGAATAATGTTGCTTTCTTT	CASSFVGNNVAFF
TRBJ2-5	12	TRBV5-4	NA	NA	TGTGCCAGCAGCCTAGGGCCAGAGACCCAGTACTTC	CASSLGPETQYF
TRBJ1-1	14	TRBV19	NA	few	TGTGCCAGTAGTACCACCGCGCTGAACACTGAAGCTTTCTTT	CASSTTALNTEAFF
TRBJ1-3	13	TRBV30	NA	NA	TGTGCCTGGAGTAGGGTCTCTGGAAACACCATATATTTT	CAWSRVSGNTIYF
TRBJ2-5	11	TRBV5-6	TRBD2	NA	TGTGCCAGCAGCTTCGCCGGGACTAGCTACTTC	CASSFAGTSYF
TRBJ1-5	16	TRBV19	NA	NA	TGTGCCAGTAGTGGGCGTTTGACGGGGAGCAATCAGCCCCAGCATTTT	CASSGRLTGSNQPQHF
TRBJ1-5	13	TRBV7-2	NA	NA	TGTGCCAGCAGCGCGACAGTGAATCAGCCCCAGCATTTT	CASSATVNQPQHF
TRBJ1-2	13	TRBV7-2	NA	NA	TGTGCCAGCAGCCCAGGGAATAACTATGGCTACACCTTC	CASSPGNNYGYTF
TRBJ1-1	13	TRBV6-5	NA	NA	TGTGCCAGCAGTTACCTCAGTTCCACTGAAGCTTTCTTT	CASSYLSSTEAFF
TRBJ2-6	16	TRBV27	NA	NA	TGTGCCAGCAGTTCCGGCACGGGGCACGGGGCCAACGTCCTGACTTTC	CASSSGTGHGANVLTF
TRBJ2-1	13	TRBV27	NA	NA	TGTGCCAGCGGACCCACTGGGGGAAATGAGCAGTTCTTC	CASGPTGGNEQFF
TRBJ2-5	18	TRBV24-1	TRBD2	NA	TGTGCCACCAGTGATTTCCGGGGGGGCCCGGGAGGTATGGAGACCCAGTACTTC	CATSDFRGGPGGMETQYF
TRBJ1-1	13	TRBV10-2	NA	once	TGCGCCAGCAGGGACACGTCGAACACTGAAGCTTTCTTT	CASRDTSNTEAFF
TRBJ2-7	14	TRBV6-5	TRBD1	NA	TGTGCCAGCAAGGCGGGACAGGGACCCTACGAGCAGTACTTC	CASKAGQGPYEQYF
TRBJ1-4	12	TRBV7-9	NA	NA	TGTGCCAGCAGCTTGGGAAATGAAAAACTGTTTTTT	CASSLGNEKLFF
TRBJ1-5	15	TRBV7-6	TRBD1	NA	TGTGCCAGCAGCTCGGGACAGGGGCTAAGGCAGCCCCAGCATTTT	CASSSGQGLRQPQHF
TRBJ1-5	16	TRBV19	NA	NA	TGTGCCAGTAGTATAGGTACAGGTTATAGCAATCAGCCCCAGCATTTT	CASSIGTGYSNQPQHF
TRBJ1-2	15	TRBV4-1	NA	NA	TGCGCCAGCAGCCAAGGGGCCAGGGGAAACTATGGCTACACCTTC	CASSQGARGNYGYTF
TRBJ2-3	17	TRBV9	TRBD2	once	TGTGCCAGCAGCGCCTCGGGACTAGCGGGGCCCAGGGATACGCAGTATTTT	CASSASGLAGPRDTQYF
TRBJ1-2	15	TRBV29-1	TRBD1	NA	TGCAGCGCCAACCATGGACAGGGGGCGCGGTATGGCTACACCTTC	CSANHGQGARYGYTF
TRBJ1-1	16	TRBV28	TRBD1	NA	TGTGCCAGCACCCCAAATGGGGACAGCTTGAACACTGAAGCTTTCTTT	CASTPNGDSLNTEAFF
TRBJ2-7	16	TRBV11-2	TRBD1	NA	TGTGCCAGCAGCTCCCTCCAGGACAGGGGCTCCTACGAGCAGTACTTC	CASSSLQDRGSYEQYF
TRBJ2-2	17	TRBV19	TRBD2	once	TGTGCCAGTAGTATATCCCTTGGCGGGGGTAACACCGGGGAGCTGTTTTTT	CASSISLGGGNTGELFF
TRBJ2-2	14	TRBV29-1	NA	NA	TGCAGCGTTGAATCCGAGTCGGACACCGGGGAGCTGTTTTTT	CSVESESDTGELFF
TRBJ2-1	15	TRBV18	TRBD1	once	TGTGCCAGCTCACCAAGTAGGACAGGGCACAATGAGCAGTTCTTC	CASSPSRTGHNEQFF
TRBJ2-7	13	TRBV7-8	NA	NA	TGTGCCAGCAGCTTAGCGGACAGCTACGAGCAGTACTTC	CASSLADSYEQYF
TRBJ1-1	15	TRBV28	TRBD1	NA	TGTGCCAGCAGACCGTACAGGGGGCGCGTGGCTGAAGCTTTCTTT	CASRPYRGRVAEAFF
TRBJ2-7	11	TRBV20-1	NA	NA	TGCAGTGCTAGTCCCGATTACGAGCAGTACTTC	CSASPDYEQYF
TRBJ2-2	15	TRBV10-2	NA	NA	TGCGCCAGCAGTGGAGTGGACACGAACACCGGGGAGCTGTTTTTT	CASSGVDTNTGELFF
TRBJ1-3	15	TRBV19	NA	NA	TGTGCCAGTAGTGGGACCGCGACCTCTGGAAACACCATATATTTT	CASSGTATSGNTIYF
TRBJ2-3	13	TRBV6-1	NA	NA	TGTGCCAGCAGTGAAGGCAGACCAGATACGCAGTATTTT	CASSEGRPDTQYF
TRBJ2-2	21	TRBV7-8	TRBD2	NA	TGTGCCAGCAGCCGCGTAGTGCCGGGACTAGCGGGGGCCAGTCGCACCGGGGAGCTGTTTTTT	CASSRVVPGLAGASRTGELFF
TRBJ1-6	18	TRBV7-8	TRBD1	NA	TGTGCCAGCAGCTTAGTGGGGGGACAGGGCTCCCGTAATTCACCCCTCCACTTT	CASSLVGGQGSRNSPLHF
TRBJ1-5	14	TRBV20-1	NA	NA	TGCAGTGCTAGTAAGGGGCCCGGCAATCAGCCCCAGCATTTT	CSASKGPGNQPQHF
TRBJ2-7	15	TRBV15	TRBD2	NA	TGTGCCACCAGCAGACCCACTAGCGGGAGTTACGAGCAGTACTTC	CATSRPTSGSYEQYF
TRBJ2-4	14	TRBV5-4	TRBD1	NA	TGTGCCAGCAGCTCAGGACAGGGGCCGAACATTCAGTACTTC	CASSSGQGPNIQYF
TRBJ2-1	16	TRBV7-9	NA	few	TGTGCCAGCAGCTTTCCGGAGGGAGACGTCAACAATGAGCAGTTCTTC	CASSFPEGDVNNEQFF
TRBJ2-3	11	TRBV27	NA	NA	TGTGCCGTGGGGTGGGCAGATACGCAGTATTTT	CAVGWADTQYF